The 2 T cell receptor beta chains below all came from one sample that was sequenced in a study of early T cells in non-severe SARS-CoV-2 infection. TCRdb processed the 5' RACE reads anew with MiXCR; each CDR3 protein has one entry. Of tens of thousands of distinct CDR3 sequences listed, roughly 12% were seen once; the top ten hold 2.7%. The sequencing used whole blood, collected at baseline. The receptors originated from an adult who was a healthcare worker with PCR-confirmed SARS-CoV-2 infection or an uninfected control (not recorded which).

In this sample, this clonotype turned up a few times. The chain joins TRBV10-1 to TRBJ1-1, with TRBD1 as a possible D gene (6 bases). The V end was cut by 8 bases, the J end by 7 bases, with 20 bases between. Germline V lookup: CDR1 WNHNN, CDR2 SYGVQD (reference sequence). The CDR3 consists of 14 residues. The DNA for the CDR3 is TGCGCCAGCCGCGCCGATATCTCGGACAGTGAAGCTTTCTTT. Its protein is CASRADISDSEAFF.

This chain links TRBV5-1 with TRBJ2-3, with 7 bases identical to TRBD2. With V trimmed by 4 bases and J by 1 base, 9 bases remained unmatched. Germline CDR1 SGHRS, CDR2 YFSETQ. The CDR3 spans 16 residues. CDR3 nucleotide sequence: TGCGCCAGCAGCCCTGGACCTACTAGCGGCACAGATACGCAGTATTTT. It yields the protein CASSPGPTSGTDTQYF.